This T cell receptor beta chain was identified during a study of blood T cell repertoires in COVID-19. About the study: T cells, B-cell-depleted T cells, or PBMCs provided the cDNA or gDNA that served as material.

Repertoires were generated with immunoSEQ multiplex PCR, while TCRdb's copy carries only in-frame clones and drops some. The sample contains about 60,000 clones, 70% to 90% of which appear only once. The germline gives CDR1 MGHRA, CDR2 YSYEKL. The CDR3 extends over 14 amino acids. Trimming stripped 0 bases from V and 4 bases from J, with 7 bases between. The genes are TRBV4-1 and TRBJ2-1, with a possible D match to TRBD2 (5 bases). The sequenced sample was peripheral blood. The clonotype originates from a man aged 55 to 69 with acute or convalescent COVID-19. In DNA, the CDR3 is TGCGCCAGCAGCCAAGACGGGGTATACAATGAGCAGTTCTTC. It encodes CASSQDGVYNEQFF.